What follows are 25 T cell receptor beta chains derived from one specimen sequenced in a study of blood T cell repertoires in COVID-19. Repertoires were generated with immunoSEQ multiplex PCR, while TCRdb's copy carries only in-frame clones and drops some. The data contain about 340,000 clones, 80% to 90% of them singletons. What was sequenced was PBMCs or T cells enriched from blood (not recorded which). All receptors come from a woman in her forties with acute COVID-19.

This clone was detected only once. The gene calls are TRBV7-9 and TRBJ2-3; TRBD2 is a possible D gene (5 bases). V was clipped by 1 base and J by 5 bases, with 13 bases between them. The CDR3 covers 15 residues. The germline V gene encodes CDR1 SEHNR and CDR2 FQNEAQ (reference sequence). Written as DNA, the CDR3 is TGTGCCAGCAGCTTAGTGGTCCCGGCGGGAGATACGCAGTATTTT. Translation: CASSLVVPAGDTQYF.

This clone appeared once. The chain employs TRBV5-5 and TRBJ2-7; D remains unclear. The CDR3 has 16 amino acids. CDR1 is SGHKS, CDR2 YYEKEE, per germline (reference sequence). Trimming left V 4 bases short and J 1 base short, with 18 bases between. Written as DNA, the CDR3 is TGTGCCAGCAGCCCTACTTCTCAAACGCTTTCCTACGAGCAGTACTTC. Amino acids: CASSPTSQTLSYEQYF.

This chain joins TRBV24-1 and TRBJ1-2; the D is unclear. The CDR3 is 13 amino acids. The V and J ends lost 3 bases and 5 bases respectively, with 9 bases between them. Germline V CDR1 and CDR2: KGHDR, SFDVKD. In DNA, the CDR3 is TGTGCCACCAGTGATAGACACCTATATGGCTACACCTTC. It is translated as CATSDRHLYGYTF.

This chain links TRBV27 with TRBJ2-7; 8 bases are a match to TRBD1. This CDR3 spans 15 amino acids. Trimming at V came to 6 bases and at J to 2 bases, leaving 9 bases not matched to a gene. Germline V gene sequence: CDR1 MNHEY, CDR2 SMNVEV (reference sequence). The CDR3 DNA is TGTGCCAGCAGACCGCTCAGGGGGCCCCCCTACGAGCAGTACTTC. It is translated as CASRPLRGPPYEQYF.

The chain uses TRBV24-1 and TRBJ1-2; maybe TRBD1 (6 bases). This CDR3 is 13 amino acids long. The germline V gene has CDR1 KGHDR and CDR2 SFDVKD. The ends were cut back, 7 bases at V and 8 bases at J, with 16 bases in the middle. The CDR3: CATSRSGAGGYTF. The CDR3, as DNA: TGTGCCACCAGCCGTTCAGGGGCAGGAGGCTACACCTTC.

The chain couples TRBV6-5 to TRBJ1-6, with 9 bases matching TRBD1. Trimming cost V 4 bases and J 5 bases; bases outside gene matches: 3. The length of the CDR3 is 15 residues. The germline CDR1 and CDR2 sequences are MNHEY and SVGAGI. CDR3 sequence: CASSSQGADNSPLHF. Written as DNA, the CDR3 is TGTGCCAGCAGTTCACAGGGGGCCGATAATTCACCCCTCCACTTT.

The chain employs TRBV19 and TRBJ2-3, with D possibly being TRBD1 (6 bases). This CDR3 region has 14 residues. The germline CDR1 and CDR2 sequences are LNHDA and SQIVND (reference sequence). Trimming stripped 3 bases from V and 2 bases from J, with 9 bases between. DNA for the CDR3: TGTGCCAGTAGTATTACAGGGATCACAGATACGCAGTATTTT. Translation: CASSITGITDTQYF. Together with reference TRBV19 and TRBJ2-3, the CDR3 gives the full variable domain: DGGITQSPKYLFRKEGQNVTLSCEQNLNHDAMYWYRQDPGQGLRLIYYSQIVNDFQKGDIAEGYSVSREKKESFPLTVTSAQKNPTAFYLCASSITGITDTQYFGPGTRLTVL.

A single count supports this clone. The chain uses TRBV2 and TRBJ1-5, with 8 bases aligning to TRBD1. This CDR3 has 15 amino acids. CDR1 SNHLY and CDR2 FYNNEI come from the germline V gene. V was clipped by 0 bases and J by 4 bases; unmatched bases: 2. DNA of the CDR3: TGTGCCAGCAGTGAAGCCCGGACAGGGAATCAGCCCCAGCATTTT. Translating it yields CASSEARTGNQPQHF.

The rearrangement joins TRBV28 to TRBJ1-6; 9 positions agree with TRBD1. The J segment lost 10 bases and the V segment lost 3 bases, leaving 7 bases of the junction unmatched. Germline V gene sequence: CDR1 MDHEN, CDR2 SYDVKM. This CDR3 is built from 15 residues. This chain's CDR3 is CASSFSGTGLSPLHF. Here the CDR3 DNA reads TGTGCCAGCAGTTTTTCCGGGACAGGGCTGTCACCCCTCCACTTT.

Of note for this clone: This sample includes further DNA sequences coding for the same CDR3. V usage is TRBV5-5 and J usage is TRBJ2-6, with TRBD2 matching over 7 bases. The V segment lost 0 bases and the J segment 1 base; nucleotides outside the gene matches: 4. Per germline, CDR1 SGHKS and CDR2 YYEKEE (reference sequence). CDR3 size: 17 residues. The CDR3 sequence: CASSLEGRGSGANVLTF. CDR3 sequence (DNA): TGTGCCAGCAGCTTGGAGGGGCGGGGGTCTGGGGCCAACGTCCTGACTTTC.

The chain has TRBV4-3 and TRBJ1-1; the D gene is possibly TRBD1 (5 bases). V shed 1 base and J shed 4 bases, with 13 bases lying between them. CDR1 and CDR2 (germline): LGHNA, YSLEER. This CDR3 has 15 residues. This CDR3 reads CASSQVRGIGTEAFF. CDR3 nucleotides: TGCGCCAGCAGCCAAGTCCGGGGGATCGGCACTGAAGCTTTCTTT.

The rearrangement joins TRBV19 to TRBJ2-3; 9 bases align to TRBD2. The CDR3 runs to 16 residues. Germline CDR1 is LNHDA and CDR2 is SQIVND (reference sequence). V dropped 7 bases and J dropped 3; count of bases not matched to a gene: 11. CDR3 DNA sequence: TGTGCCAGTAAACAATTCACTAGCGGGCTGACAGATACGCAGTATTTT. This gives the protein CASKQFTSGLTDTQYF.

CDR3 nucleotide sequence: TGTGCCAGCAGCGTTCGACAGAGACATAGCAATCAGCCCCAGCATTTT. This gives the protein CASSVRQRHSNQPQHF. The rearrangement joins TRBV27 to TRBJ1-5; TRBD1 is a possible D gene (5 bases). Trimming stripped 6 bases from V and 0 bases from J, with 15 bases between. This CDR3 is built from 16 residues. CDR1 and CDR2 from the germline V gene are MNHEY and SMNVEV (reference sequence).

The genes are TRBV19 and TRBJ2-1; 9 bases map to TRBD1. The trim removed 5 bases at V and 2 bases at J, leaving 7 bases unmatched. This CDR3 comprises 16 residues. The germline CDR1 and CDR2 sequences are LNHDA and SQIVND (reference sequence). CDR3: CASSLPGQGPYNEQFF. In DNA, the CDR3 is TGTGCCAGTAGTTTACCGGGACAGGGCCCCTACAATGAGCAGTTCTTC. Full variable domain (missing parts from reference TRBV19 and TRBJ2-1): DGGITQSPKYLFRKEGQNVTLSCEQNLNHDAMYWYRQDPGQGLRLIYYSQIVNDFQKGDIAEGYSVSREKKESFPLTVTSAQKNPTAFYLCASSLPGQGPYNEQFFGPGTRLTVL.

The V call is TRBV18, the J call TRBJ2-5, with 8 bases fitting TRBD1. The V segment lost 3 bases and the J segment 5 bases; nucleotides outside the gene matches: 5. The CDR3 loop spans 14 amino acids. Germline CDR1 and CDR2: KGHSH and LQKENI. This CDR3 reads CASSPVTGVETQYF. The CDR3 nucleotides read TGTGCCAGCTCACCCGTGACAGGGGTGGAGACCCAGTACTTC.

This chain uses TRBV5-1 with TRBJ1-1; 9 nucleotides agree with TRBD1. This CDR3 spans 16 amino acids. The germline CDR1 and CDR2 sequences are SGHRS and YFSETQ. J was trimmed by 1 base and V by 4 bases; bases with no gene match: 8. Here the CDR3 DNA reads TGCGCCAGCAGCAAGCAACCGGGACAGGGGAACACTGAAGCTTTCTTT. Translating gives CASSKQPGQGNTEAFF. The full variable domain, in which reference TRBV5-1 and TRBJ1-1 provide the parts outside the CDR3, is KAGVTQTPRYLIKTRGQQVTLSCSPISGHRSVSWYQQTPGQGLQFLFEYFSETQRNKGNFPGRFSGRQFSNSRSEMNVSTLELGDSALYLCASSKQPGQGNTEAFFGQGTRLTVV.

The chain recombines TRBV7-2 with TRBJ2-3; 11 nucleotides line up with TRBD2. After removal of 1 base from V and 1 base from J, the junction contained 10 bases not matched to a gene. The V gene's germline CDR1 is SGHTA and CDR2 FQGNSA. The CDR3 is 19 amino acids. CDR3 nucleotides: TGTGCCAGCAGCTTAGTAGGTGGGCTAGCGGGAGGAGGCACAGATACGCAGTATTTT. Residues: CASSLVGGLAGGGTDTQYF.

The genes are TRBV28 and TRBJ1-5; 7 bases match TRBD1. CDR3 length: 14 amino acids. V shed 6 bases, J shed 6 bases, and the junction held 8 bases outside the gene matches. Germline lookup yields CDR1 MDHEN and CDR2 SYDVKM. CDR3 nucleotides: TGTGCCAGCAGCGCCGGGACAGAGTCTCAGCCCCAGCATTTT. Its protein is CASSAGTESQPQHF.

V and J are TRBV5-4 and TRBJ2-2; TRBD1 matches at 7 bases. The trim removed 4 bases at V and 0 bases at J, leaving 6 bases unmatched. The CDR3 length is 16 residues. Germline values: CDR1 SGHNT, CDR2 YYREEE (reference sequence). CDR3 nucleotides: TGTGCCAGCAGCGCGAACAGGGGATCGAACACCGGGGAGCTGTTTTTT. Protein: CASSANRGSNTGELFF.

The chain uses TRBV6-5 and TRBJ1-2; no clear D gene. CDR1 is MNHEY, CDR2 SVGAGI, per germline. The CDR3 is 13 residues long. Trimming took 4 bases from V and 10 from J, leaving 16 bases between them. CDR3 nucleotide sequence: TGTGCCAGCAGTTGGTGGGCCGCCAATTTCTACACCTTC. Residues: CASSWWAANFYTF.

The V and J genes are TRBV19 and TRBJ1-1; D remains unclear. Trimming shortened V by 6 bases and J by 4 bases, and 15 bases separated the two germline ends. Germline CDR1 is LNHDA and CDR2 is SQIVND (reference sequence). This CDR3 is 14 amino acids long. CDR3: CASSRREGRTEAFF. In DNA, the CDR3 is TGTGCCAGTAGCCGACGGGAGGGTCGCACTGAAGCTTTCTTT.

The CDR3 sequence is CASSPKPGQGALSYEQYF. The DNA for the CDR3 is TGTGCCAGCAGCCCCAAACCAGGACAGGGAGCGCTCTCCTACGAGCAGTACTTC. This chain connects TRBV9 to TRBJ2-7, with 8 bases that match TRBD1. The germline V gene has CDR1 SGDLS and CDR2 YYNGEE. The junction had 15 bases not matched to a gene; V was cut back by 4 bases and J by 0 bases. The CDR3 contains 18 residues.

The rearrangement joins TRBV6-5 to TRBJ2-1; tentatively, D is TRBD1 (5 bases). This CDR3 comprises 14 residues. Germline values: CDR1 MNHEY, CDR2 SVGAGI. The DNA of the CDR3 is TGTGTACGCACCGAGAGACAGTTGTACAATGAGCAGTTCTTC. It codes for CVRTERQLYNEQFF.

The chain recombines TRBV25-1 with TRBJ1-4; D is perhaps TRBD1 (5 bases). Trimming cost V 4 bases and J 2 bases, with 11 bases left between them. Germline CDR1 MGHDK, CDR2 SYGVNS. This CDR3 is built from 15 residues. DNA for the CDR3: TGTGCCAGCAGTGGGGAGGGACGGACTAATGAAAAACTGTTTTTT. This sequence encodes CASSGEGRTNEKLFF.

The CDR3 coding sequence is TGTGCCAGCAGCCAAGAAGACTTCCTGGGAGGGACGGTTATTGATGCTTTCTTT. Translation gives CASSQEDFLGGTVIDAFF. The rearrangement links TRBV4-2 to TRBJ1-1; D is possibly TRBD1 (5 bases). CDR3 length: 18 amino acids. V lost 0 bases to trimming and J lost 11 bases, with 28 bases between them. Germline V gene sequence: CDR1 LGHNA, CDR2 YNFKEQ.